These T cell receptor beta chains were read from a single sample in a study of shared clonotypes between healthy human individuals. Here immunoSEQ multiplex PCR was the method, and the copy in TCRdb shows in-frame clones only, minus some. The repertoire holds roughly 1,100,000 clones, with about 74% as singletons. Sequences were obtained from memory CD4+ T cells sorted from blood. Source of these receptors: a man aged 18-30 years in good health. The CDR3 runs from the conserved cysteine through the conserved F or W. The order of the fields is clone size, V gene, J gene, D gene, CDR3 DNA, CDR3 protein. A D gene is named only where the DNA matches it firmly. Clone size is not always given. Where it is, it says once, few, many or a class for expanded clones.

>NA|TRBV28|TRBJ2-7|TRBD1
TGTGCCAGCAGTGGGGGAACTGTGGGACAGGTAGTACGAGGGCAGTACTTC
CASSGGTVGQVVRGQYF
>NA|TRBV27|TRBJ2-7|NA
TGTGCCAGCAGGGTGAAGGGGGGGAAGACCTACGAGCAGTACTTC
CASRVKGGKTYEQYF
>NA|TRBV6-5|TRBJ1-1|NA
TGTGCCAGCAGTGGTAACCAACGGGCAGGGGACGAAGCTTTCTTT
CASSGNQRAGDEAFF
>few|TRBV4-1|TRBJ2-7|TRBD1
TGCGCCAGCAGCCATGACAGGGGAGCCGACTACGAGCAGTACTTC
CASSHDRGADYEQYF
>once|TRBV6-5|TRBJ1-1|TRBD1
TGTGCCACCTCAAAAGCAGGGGGAACCACTGAAGCTTTCTTT
CATSKAGGTTEAFF
>few|TRBV5-1|TRBJ2-7|NA
TGCGCCAGCAGCTTGGGTCAGGGAGGCTACGAGCAGTACTTC
CASSLGQGGYEQYF
>NA|TRBV28|TRBJ1-2|NA
TGTGCCAGCAGCCTTCCGTTATTCGCTGGCTACACCTTC
CASSLPLFAGYTF
>NA|TRBV5-5|TRBJ1-1|NA
TGTGCCAGCAGCTTGTCTGATAGGGCACGGTTGAACACTGAAGCTTTCTTT
CASSLSDRARLNTEAFF
>NA|TRBV9|TRBJ2-1|TRBD2
TGTGCCAGCAGCCCACAAGGGACTAGCGGACTCAATGAGCAGTTCTTC
CASSPQGTSGLNEQFF
>NA|TRBV5-6|TRBJ2-3|TRBD2
TGTGCCAGCAGCCCCGGACTAGCGGGTCCCGGGGCCCCAGATACGCAGTATTTT
CASSPGLAGPGAPDTQYF
>NA|TRBV5-6|TRBJ2-5|NA
TGTGCCAGCACGCGGGGCGCGGGGGAGACCCAGTACTTC
CASTRGAGETQYF
>NA|TRBV28|TRBJ2-4|TRBD1
TGTGCCAGCAGTTTACCCGGGACAGGGGGAGACATTCAGTACTTC
CASSLPGTGGDIQYF
>NA|TRBV28|TRBJ2-2|NA
TGTGCCAGCCGAAGGGACGACACCGGGGAGCTGTTTTTT
CASRRDDTGELFF
>NA|TRBV5-8|TRBJ1-5|NA
TGTGCCAGCAGGACAGCAAATCAGCCCCAGCATTTT
CASRTANQPQHF
>NA|TRBV18|TRBJ1-6|NA
TGTGCCAGCTCACCAGGAGGGGCAAGGTCACCCCTCCACTTT
CASSPGGARSPLHF
>NA|TRBV11-2|TRBJ2-7|TRBD2
TGTGCCAGCAGTCTTTCGGCGGGAGCCAACTACGAGCAGTACTTC
CASSLSAGANYEQYF
>NA|TRBV10-1|TRBJ2-1|TRBD2
TGCGCCAGCAGTGAGTCGGGACTAGCGGGGGTGAATGAGCAGTTCTTC
CASSESGLAGVNEQFF
>NA|TRBV7-5|TRBJ2-7|NA
TGTGCCAGAAGCTTACGCCGCGGCCCAAAATTCTCCTACGAGCAGTACTTC
CARSLRRGPKFSYEQYF
>NA|TRBV7-2|TRBJ2-1|TRBD2
TGTGCCAGCGGTCTAGCGGGGGGATCCTACAATGAGCAGTTCTTC
CASGLAGGSYNEQFF
>NA|TRBV5-4|TRBJ2-3|NA
TGTGCCAGCAGCCCCCCAGTAGGATTCGCAGGGACAGATACGCAGTATTTT
CASSPPVGFAGTDTQYF
>NA|TRBV7-8|TRBJ2-1|TRBD2
TGTGCCAGCAGACCGCGGGGGGCCCCTACGGATGAGCAGTTCTTC
CASRPRGAPTDEQFF
>NA|TRBV11-3|TRBJ2-1|TRBD2
TGTGCCAGCAGCTTAGGGGGACTAGCAGCCTATGCTGAGCAGTTCTTC
CASSLGGLAAYAEQFF
>NA|TRBV29-1|TRBJ2-7|TRBD1
TGCAGCGTTGAAAGTGGCAGGGGGCTCTACGAGCAGTACTTC
CSVESGRGLYEQYF
>many|TRBV27|TRBJ2-6|TRBD1
TGTGCCAGCAGCCACAACAGGGGCCCTGGGGCCAACGTCCTGACTTTC
CASSHNRGPGANVLTF
>few|TRBV7-6|TRBJ2-3|NA
TGTGCCAGCAGCTTAGGTAGCCCTAGCACAGATACGCAGTATTTT
CASSLGSPSTDTQYF
>NA|TRBV18|TRBJ1-1|TRBD1
TGTGCCAGCTCACCTAAGACAGGGGACACTGAAGCTTTCTTT
CASSPKTGDTEAFF
>NA|TRBV11-2|TRBJ2-5|TRBD2
TGTGCCAGCAGCTTAGGGGGACTAGCGGGACCCACGCCCCAGTACTTC
CASSLGGLAGPTPQYF
>once|TRBV6-1|TRBJ2-6|NA
TGTGCCAGCAACAGTCCTTATGGGGCCAACGTCCTGACTTTC
CASNSPYGANVLTF
>NA|TRBV30|TRBJ1-4|TRBD1
TGTGCCTGGAGCCCGAAGGGACAGATAAAACTGTTTTTT
CAWSPKGQIKLFF
>NA|TRBV7-2|TRBJ2-7|TRBD2
TGTGCCAGCAGCTTTAGCGGGAACTCCTACGAGCAGTACTTC
CASSFSGNSYEQYF
>NA|TRBV5-6|TRBJ2-2|NA
TGTGCCAGCAGCTGGAGGCCTACCGGGGAGCTGTTTTTT
CASSWRPTGELFF
>NA|TRBV5-6|TRBJ2-2|TRBD2
TGTGCCAGCAGCTACGGACTAGCGGCGAACACCGGGGAGCTGTTTTTT
CASSYGLAANTGELFF
>NA|TRBV29-1|TRBJ2-2|TRBD2
TGCAGCGTTCTAGCGGGAGGGGTCCACGGGGAGCTGTTTTTT
CSVLAGGVHGELFF
>NA|TRBV2|TRBJ1-1|NA
TGTGCCAGCAGTTACACCCCGGGAGAAGCTTTCTTT
CASSYTPGEAFF
>NA|TRBV18|TRBJ1-5|TRBD1
TGTGCCAGCTCACCCACAGGGGGTGGCAATCAGCCCCAGCATTTT
CASSPTGGGNQPQHF
>few|TRBV5-6|TRBJ1-6|NA
TGTGCCAGCAGCCCGCTGGGGGGGCAAACTTCACCCCTCCACTTT
CASSPLGGQTSPLHF
>NA|TRBV6-1|TRBJ1-5|NA
TGTGCCAGCACCCCTCAAGAGGGCCAGCCCCAGCATTTT
CASTPQEGQPQHF
>NA|TRBV9|TRBJ2-2|NA
TGTGCCAGCAGCGACCTTCGGAACACCGGGGAGCTGTTTTTT
CASSDLRNTGELFF
>NA|TRBV9|TRBJ2-7|NA
TGTGCCAGCAGTAGGCAGACAGACTCCTACGAGCAGTACTTC
CASSRQTDSYEQYF
>NA|TRBV7-9|TRBJ2-2|NA
TGTGCCAGCAGCCGTGAGGAGGGGGAACCCCCCGGGGAGCTGTTTTTT
CASSREEGEPPGELFF
>NA|TRBV30|TRBJ2-1|TRBD2
TGTGCCTGGACTAGCGGGAGGGGAAGCTCCTACAATGAGCAGTTCTTC
CAWTSGRGSSYNEQFF
>NA|TRBV27|TRBJ2-1|TRBD2
TGTGCCAGCAGTTCTCCCGGGACTAGCGGGAGTCGAAGCTCCTACAATGAGCAGTTCTTC
CASSSPGTSGSRSSYNEQFF
>NA|TRBV18|TRBJ1-6|TRBD1
TGTGCCAGCTCGGCTGGGACAGGGAAGTCACCCCTCCACTTT
CASSAGTGKSPLHF
>NA|TRBV7-3|TRBJ1-1|NA
TGTGCCAGCAGCTTAAGGACGGCTTCGAACACTGAAGCTTTCTTT
CASSLRTASNTEAFF